The T cell receptor beta chain under discussion was sequenced for a study of lung T cells in sarcoidosis with Löfgren's syndrome. After removal of 3 bases from V and 3 bases from J, the junction contained 5 bases not matched to a gene. In germline, CDR1 is SGHRS, CDR2 YFSETQ. The CDR3 consists of 15 residues. At least ten counts were recorded for this clonotype. MiXCR, run by TCRdb on the reads, gives a single entry per CDR3 protein. The sample includes about 63,000 distinct CDR3 sequences, around 21% of them seen just once. The origin of this receptor is a human donor with sarcoidosis (Löfgren's syndrome or another form), or a control subject (not recorded which). The source material was CD4+ T cells from PBMCs. The genes are TRBV5-1 and TRBJ2-1; 8 bases align to TRBD1. Here the CDR3 reads CASSYSGGDYNEQFF. As DNA, the CDR3 is TGCGCCAGCAGCTACTCAGGGGGCGACTACAATGAGCAGTTCTTC.